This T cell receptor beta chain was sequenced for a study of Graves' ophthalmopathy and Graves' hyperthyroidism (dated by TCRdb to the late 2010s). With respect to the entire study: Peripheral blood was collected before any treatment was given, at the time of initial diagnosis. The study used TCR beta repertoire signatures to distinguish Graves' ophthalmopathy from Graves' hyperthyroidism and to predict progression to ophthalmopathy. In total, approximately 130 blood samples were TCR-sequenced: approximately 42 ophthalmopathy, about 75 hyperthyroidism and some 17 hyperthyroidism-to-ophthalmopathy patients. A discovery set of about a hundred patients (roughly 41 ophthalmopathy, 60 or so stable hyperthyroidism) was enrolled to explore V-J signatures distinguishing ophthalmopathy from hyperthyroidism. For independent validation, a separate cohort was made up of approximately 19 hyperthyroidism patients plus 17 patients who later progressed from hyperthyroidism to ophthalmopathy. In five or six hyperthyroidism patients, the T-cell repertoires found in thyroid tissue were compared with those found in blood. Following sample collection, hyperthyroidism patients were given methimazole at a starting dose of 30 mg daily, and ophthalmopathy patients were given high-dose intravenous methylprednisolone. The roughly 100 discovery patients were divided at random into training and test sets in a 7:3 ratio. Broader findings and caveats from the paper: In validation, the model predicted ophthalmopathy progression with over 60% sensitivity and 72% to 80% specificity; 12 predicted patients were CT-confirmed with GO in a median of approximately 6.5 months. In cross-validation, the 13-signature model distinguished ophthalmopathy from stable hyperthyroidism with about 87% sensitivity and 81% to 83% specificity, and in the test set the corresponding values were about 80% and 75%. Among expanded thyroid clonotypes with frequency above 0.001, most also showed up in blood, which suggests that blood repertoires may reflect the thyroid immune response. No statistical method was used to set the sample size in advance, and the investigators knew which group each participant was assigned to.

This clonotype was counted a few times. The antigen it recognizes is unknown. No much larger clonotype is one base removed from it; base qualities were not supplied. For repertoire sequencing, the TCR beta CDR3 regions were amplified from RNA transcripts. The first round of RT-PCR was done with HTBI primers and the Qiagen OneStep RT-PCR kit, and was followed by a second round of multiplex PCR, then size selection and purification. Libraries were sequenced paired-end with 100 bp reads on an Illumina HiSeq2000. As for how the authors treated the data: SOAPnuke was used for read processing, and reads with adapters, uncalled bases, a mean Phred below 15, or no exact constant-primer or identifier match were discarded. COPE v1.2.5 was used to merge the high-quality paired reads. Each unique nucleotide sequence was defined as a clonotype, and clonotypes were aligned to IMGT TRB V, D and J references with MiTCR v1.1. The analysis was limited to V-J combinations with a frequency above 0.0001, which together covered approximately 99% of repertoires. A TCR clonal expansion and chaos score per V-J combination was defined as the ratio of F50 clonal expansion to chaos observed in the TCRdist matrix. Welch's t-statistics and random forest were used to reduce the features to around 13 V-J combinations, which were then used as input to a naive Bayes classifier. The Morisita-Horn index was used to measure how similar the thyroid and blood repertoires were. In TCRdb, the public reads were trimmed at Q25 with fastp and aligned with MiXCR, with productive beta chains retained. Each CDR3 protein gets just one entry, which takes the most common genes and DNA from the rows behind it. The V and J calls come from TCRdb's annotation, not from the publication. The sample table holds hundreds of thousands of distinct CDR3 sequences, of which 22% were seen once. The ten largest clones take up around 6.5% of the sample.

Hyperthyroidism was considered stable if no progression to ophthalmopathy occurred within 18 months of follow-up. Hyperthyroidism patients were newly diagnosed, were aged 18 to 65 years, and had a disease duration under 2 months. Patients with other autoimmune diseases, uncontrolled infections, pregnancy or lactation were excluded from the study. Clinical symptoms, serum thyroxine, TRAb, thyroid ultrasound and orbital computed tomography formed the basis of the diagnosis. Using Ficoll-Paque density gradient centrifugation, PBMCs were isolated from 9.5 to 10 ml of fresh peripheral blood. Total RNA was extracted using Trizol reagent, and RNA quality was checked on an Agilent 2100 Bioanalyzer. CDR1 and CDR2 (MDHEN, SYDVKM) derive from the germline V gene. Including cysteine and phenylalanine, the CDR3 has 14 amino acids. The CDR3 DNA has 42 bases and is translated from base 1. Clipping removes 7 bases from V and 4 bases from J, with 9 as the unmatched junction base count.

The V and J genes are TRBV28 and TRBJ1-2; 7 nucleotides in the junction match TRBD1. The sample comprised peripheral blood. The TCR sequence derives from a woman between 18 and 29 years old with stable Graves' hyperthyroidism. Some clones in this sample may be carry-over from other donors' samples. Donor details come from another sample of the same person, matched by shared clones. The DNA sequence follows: TGTGCCAGCACTCCGACAGGGACTACCTATGGCTACACCTTC. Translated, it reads CASTPTGTTYGYTF.